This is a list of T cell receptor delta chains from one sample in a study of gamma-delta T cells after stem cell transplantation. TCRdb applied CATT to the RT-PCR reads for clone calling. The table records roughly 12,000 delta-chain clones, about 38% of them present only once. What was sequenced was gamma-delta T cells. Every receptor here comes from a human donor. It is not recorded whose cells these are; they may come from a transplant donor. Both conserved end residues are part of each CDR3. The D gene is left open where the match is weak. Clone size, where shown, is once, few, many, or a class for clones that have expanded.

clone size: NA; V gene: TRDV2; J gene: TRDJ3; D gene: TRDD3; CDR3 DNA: TGTGCCTGTGACACCGGGGGTCCGACTGGGGGATACACCTGGGACACCCGACAGATGTTTTTC; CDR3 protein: CACDTGGPTGGYTWDTRQMFF
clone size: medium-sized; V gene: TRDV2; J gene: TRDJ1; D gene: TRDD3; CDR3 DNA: TGTGCCTGTGACACCGCGGGGATAAGGGGGGACACCGATAAACTCATCTTT; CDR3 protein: CACDTAGIRGDTDKLIF
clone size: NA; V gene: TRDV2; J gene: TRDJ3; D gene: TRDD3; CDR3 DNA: TGTGCCTGTGACGGGATACACTCCTGGGACACCCGACAGATGTTTTTC; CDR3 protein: CACDGIHSWDTRQMFF
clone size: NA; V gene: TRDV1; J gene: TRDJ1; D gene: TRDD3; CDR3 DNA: TGTGCTCTTGGGGAAGGGGGATCATGCTACAGACGGGGGTTACTGGGGGATACCGACACCGATAAACTCATCTTT; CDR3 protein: CALGEGGSCYRRGLLGDTDTDKLIF
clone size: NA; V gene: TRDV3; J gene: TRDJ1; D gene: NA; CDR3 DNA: TGTGCCCTCCAGGCGACCACCCTCTGGGTTGATACACTCATCTTT; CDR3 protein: CALQATTLWVDTLIF
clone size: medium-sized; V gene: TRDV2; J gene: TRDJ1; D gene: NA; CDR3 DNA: TGTGCCTGTGTTGTTACCTGGGCCGATAAACTCATCTTT; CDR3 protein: CACVVTWADKLIF
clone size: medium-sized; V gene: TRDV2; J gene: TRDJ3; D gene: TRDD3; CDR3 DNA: TGTGCCTGTGACACCGCTACTTGGGGGAGGTTGAGCTCCTGGGACACCCGACAGATGTTTTTC; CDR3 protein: CACDTATWGRLSSWDTRQMFF
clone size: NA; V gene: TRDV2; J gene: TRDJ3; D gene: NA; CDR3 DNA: TGTGCCTGTGACAAGGGATACTGGGACACCCGACAGATGTTTTTC; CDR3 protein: CACDKGYWDTRQMFF
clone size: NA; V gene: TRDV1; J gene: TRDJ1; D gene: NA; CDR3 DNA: TGTGCTCTTGGGGAACCACCGGATATGGTAGGGGAGCTCATCTTT; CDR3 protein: CALGEPPDMVGELIF
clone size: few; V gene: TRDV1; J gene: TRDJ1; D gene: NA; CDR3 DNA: TGTGCTCTTGGGGAACTCTACCCTACATGGTGGGGAACTTACACCGATAAACTCATCTTT; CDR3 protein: CALGELYPTWWGTYTDKLIF
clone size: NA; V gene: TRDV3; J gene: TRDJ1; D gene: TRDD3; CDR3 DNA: TGTGCCCTTAGAACTGGCCTTCCTGTACTGGGGGATACTCCCAATTGGGATAAACTCATCTTT; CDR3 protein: CALRTGLPVLGDTPNWDKLIF
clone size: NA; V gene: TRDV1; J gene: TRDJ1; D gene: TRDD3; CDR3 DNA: TGTGCTCTTGGGGTCATCTTCCCACGAAGGGGGATACACACCGATAAACTCATCTTT; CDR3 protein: CALGVIFPRRGIHTDKLIF
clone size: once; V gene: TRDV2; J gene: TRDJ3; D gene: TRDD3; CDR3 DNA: TGTGCCTGTGACCACCTACTGGGGGATCTCATCTCCTGTGACAACCGCCCGATGTTTTTC; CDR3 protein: CACDHLLGDLISCDNRPMFF
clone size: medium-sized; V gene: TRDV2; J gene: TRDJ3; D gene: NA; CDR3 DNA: TGTGCCTGTGACACCGCTGGGGCAAGCTCCTGGGACACCCGACAGATGTTTTTC; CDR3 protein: CACDTAGASSWDTRQMFF
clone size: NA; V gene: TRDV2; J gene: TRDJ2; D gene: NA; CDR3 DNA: TGTGCCTGTGGAGCGGTGAGCCGAAGAGTGACAGCACAACTCTTCTTT; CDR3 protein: CACGAVSRRVTAQLFF
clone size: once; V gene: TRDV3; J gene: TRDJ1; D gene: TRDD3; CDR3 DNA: TGTGCCTTTTCCCGTGTTAGACCCTGGGGGAGACTTCAATACACCGATAAACTCATCTTT; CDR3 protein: CAFSRVRPWGRLQYTDKLIF
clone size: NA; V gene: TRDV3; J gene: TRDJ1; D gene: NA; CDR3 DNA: TGTGCCTTTTTCCGGGGGACTTACACCGATAAACTCATCTTT; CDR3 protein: CAFFRGTYTDKLIF
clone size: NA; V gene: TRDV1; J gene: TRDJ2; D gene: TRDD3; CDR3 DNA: TGTGCTCTTGGGGAACTATTCCCCGATCTCTCGTACCTATACTGGGGGATACTTCGGGCACAACTCTTTTTT; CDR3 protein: CALGELFPDLSYLYWGILRAQLFF
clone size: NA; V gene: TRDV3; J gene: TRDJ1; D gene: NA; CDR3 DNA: TGTGCCTGTAGGGAGGGTATATCTTCGGGGGCTAAACTCATCTTT; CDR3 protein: CACREGISSGAKLIF
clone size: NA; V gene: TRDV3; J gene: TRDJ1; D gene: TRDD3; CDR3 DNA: TGTGCCTTTGAGATAGGGTGTTGTTGGGGGATAAAGGAAACCGATAAACTCATCTTT; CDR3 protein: CAFEIGCCWGIKETDKLIF
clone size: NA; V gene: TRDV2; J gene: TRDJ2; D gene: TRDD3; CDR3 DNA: TGTGCCTGTGAACCCCAGGTCGGCCCATTTTCTTCGGGATACCTGAACTCGACAGCACAACTCTTCTTT; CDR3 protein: CACEPQVGPFSSGYLNSTAQLFF
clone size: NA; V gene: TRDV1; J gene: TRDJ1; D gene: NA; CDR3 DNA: TGTGCTCTTGGGGAACTTTTCCCAAAGGTAGATACCGATAAACTCATCTTT; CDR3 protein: CALGELFPKVDTDKLIF
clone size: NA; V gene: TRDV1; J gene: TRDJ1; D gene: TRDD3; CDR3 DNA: TGTGCTCTTGGGGAACCTTTCCTTCCAACCTTGCCGCTGTTACTGGGGGATACGGGAGCAGATAAACTCATCTTT; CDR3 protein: CALGEPFLPTLPLLLGDTGADKLIF
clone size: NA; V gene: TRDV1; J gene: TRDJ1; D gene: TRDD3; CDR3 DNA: TGTGCTCTTGGGGAACTACGTGGGGGATACGCCGATAAACTCATCTTT; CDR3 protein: CALGELRGGYADKLIF
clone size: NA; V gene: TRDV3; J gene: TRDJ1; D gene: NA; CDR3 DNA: TGTGCCTCTACATTTCCTATTCCTTGGGGGAAACCACCGTACACCGATAAACTCATCTTT; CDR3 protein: CASTFPIPWGKPPYTDKLIF
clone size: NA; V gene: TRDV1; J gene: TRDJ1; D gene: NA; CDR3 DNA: TGTGCTCTTGGGGACAATGCCTTTCCCCACCACTGGGTGTACACCGATAAACTCATCTTT; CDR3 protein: CALGDNAFPHHWVYTDKLIF
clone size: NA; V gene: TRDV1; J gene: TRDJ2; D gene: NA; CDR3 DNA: TGTGCTCTTGGGGAAAGCATCCTAAGGGGTACTTTTACAGCACAACTCTTCTTT; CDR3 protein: CALGESILRGTFTAQLFF
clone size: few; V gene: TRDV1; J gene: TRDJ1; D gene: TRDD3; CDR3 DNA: TGTGCTTTTGGGGAACTAAGGCTGTGGGGGATTAAGGCCGATAAACTCATCTTT; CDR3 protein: CAFGELRLWGIKADKLIF